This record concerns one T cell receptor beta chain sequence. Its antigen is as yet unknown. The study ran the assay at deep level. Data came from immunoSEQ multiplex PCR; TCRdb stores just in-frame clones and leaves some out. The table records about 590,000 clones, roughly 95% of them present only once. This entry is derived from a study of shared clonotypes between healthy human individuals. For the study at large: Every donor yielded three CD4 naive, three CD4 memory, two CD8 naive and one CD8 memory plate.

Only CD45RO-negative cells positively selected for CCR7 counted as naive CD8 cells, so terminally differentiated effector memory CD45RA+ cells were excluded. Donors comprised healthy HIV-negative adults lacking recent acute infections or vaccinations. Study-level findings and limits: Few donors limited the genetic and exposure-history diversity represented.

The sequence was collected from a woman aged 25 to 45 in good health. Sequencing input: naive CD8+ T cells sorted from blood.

CDR3 coding DNA: TGCGCCAGCAGCCAAGTATGGAGGACAGCAAACATTCAGTACTTC. Amino acid sequence: CASSQVWRTANIQYF. V is TRBV4-1 and J is TRBJ2-4, with D maybe TRBD1 (6 bases). Germline assignment: CDR1 MGHRA and CDR2 YSYEKL. This CDR3 is 15 amino acids long. Trimming took 1 base from V and 6 from J, leaving 13 bases between them.